The clone carrying this TCR beta chain turned up a few times. The V segment lost 1 base and the J segment 10 bases; nucleotides outside the gene matches: 4. There are 13 residues in the CDR3. Germline assignment: CDR1 LNHDA and CDR2 SQIVND (reference sequence). These data are taken from a study of blood T cell repertoires in COVID-19. As processed by the authors: Nucleated cell counts were estimated from reference gene primer amplification. This table comes from immunoSEQ multiplex PCR, and its TCRdb copy is limited to in-frame clones, with some not included. Clone size and the V and J calls come from that table; the DNA yielded D and trimming. The sample comprises some 200,000 clones, approximately 80% of which are singletons, and around 10% rests with the top ten.

This chain links TRBV19 with TRBJ1-1; TRBD1 aligns across 9 bases. This clonotype was sampled from a woman aged 35 to 49 with COVID-19, enrolled during active disease. Sequencing used peripheral blood. The CDR3 region is CASSIVAGQGAFF. As DNA, the CDR3 is TGTGCCAGTAGTATAGTCGCGGGACAGGGAGCTTTCTTT.